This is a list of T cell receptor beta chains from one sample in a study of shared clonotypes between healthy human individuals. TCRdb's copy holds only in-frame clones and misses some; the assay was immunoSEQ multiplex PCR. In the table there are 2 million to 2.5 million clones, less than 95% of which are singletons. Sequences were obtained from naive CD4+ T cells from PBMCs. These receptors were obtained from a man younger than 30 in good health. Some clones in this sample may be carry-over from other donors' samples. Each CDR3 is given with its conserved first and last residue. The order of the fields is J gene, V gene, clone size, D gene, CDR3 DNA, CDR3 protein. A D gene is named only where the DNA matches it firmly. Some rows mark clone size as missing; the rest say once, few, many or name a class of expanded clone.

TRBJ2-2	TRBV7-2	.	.	TGTGCCAGCAGCTTCCAGACTCTTCGGGGGGAGCTGTTTTTT	CASSFQTLRGELFF
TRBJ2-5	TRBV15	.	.	TGTGCCACCAGCATAGAGGGGGAGACCCAGTACTTC	CATSIEGETQYF
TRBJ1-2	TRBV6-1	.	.	TGTGCCAGCAGTGAGGGGCCAACTATCTATGGCTACACCTTC	CASSEGPTIYGYTF
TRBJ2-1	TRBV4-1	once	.	TGCGCCAGCAGCCCAGGACTGGCCTACAATGAGCAGTTCTTC	CASSPGLAYNEQFF
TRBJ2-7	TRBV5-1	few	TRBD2	TGCGCCAGCAGCTTGGGACTAGCGGTGACCTACGAGCAGTACTTC	CASSLGLAVTYEQYF
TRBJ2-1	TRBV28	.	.	TGTGCCAGCGCGCTTTACAATGAGCAGTTCTTC	CASALYNEQFF
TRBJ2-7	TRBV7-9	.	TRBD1	TGTGCCAGCAGCCACGATTACAGGGGAGTTTTATTTTACGAGCAGTACTTC	CASSHDYRGVLFYEQYF
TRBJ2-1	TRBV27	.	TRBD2	TGTGCCAGCAGTTGGGAGGGCCACTCCTACAATGAGCAGTTCTTC	CASSWEGHSYNEQFF
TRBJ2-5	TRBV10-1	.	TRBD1	TGCGCCAGCAGTCAAAGGGGGCAGGAGGAGACCCAGTACTTC	CASSQRGQEETQYF
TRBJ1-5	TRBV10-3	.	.	TGTGCCATCAGTGGCGGACAGCTCAATCAGCCCCAGCATTTT	CAISGGQLNQPQHF
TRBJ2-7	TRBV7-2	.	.	TGTGCCAGCAGCTTAACGAGATACGAGCAGTACTTC	CASSLTRYEQYF
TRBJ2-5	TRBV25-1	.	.	TGTGCCAGCAGGGATCTCACCCAAGAGACCCAGTACTTC	CASRDLTQETQYF
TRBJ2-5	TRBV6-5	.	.	TGTGCCACCCGTCCGGCGGCTGGGGAGACCCAGTACTTC	CATRPAAGETQYF
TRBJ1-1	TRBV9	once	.	TGTGCCAGCAGCTTAGGACCAGGGGACACTGAAGCTTTCTTT	CASSLGPGDTEAFF
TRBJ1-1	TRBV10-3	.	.	TGTGCCATCAGCTACGGGAACACTGAAGCTTTCTTT	CAISYGNTEAFF
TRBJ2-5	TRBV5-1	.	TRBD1	TGCGCCAGCAGCGCAAGCCCCCCGACAGGGCCAGAGACCCAGTACTTC	CASSASPPTGPETQYF
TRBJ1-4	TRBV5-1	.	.	TGCGCCAGCAGCCCAGGACGTCCAACTAATGAAAAACTGTTTTTT	CASSPGRPTNEKLFF
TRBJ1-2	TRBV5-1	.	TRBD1	TGCGCCAGCAGCCTACCAGGGGGCTATGGCTACACCTTC	CASSLPGGYGYTF
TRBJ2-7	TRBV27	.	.	TGTGCCAGCACTAGGGTTGCCTACGAGCAGTACTTC	CASTRVAYEQYF
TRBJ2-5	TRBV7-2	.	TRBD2	TGTGCCAGCAGCTTAGGACTAGCGGGAGTGGAGACCCAGTACTTC	CASSLGLAGVETQYF
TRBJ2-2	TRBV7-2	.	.	TGTGCCAGCAGCTTTAGCAGGAACACCGGGGAGCTGTTTTTT	CASSFSRNTGELFF
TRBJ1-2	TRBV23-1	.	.	TGCGCCAGCAGTCCCGGACAGACGGAAGCGGGCTACACCTTC	CASSPGQTEAGYTF
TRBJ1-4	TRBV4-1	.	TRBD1	TGCGCCAGCAGCCAAGCCCTTGGGACAGGAAATGAAAAACTGTTTTTT	CASSQALGTGNEKLFF
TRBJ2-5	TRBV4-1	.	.	TGCGCCAGCAGCCAGGTGACAGGAATGGAGACCCAGTACTTC	CASSQVTGMETQYF
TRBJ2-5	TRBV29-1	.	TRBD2	TGCAGCGTTGAAGGCGGGAGGGTATCGGGAGAGACCCAGTACTTC	CSVEGGRVSGETQYF
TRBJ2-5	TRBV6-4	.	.	TGTGCCAGCAGTGAGACAGCCTCGGGCGAGACCCAGTACTTC	CASSETASGETQYF
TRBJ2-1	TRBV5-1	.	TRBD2	TGCGCCAGCAGCTCGGGACTAGCGGGAGGGGATATGGTCAATGAGCAGTTCTTC	CASSSGLAGGDMVNEQFF